One sample yielded the 11 T cell receptor beta chains listed below, sequenced in a study of shared T cell receptors in the human thymus. Sequenced by immunoSEQ multiplex PCR; TCRdb stores in-frame clones only, minus some. The profile shows fewer than 700,000 clones, roughly 88% of them singletons. These sequences were also reported in another study, on human thymus T cells.

Sequencing was performed on thymocytes. The receptors shown here come from a boy under two years old with a congenital heart defect.

This chain joins TRBV6-1 and TRBJ2-1; the match to TRBD1 covers 7 bases. The CDR3 is 18 residues long. Germline-derived CDR1 and CDR2 are MNHNS and SASEGT. J was trimmed by 0 bases and V by 0 bases; bases with no gene match: 8. The CDR3 spells CASSEAPTGTASYNEQFF. CDR3 DNA sequence: TGTGCCAGCAGTGAAGCTCCTACCGGGACAGCCTCCTACAATGAGCAGTTCTTC.

This rearrangement joins TRBV2 to TRBJ1-2; 7 bases are shared with TRBD1. Germline CDR1 SNHLY, CDR2 FYNNEI. The ends lost 10 bases at V and 3 bases at J; junction bases unmatched: 11. This CDR3 spans 14 amino acids. CDR3 coding DNA: TGTGCCACCGGTGACAGGGCCCTCCACTATGGCTACACCTTC. It translates to CATGDRALHYGYTF.

V and J are TRBV11-2 and TRBJ2-7, with 8 nucleotides matching TRBD1. J lost 2 bases, V lost 0 bases, and 15 bases had no gene match. CDR1 and CDR2 from the germline V gene are SGHAT and FQNNGV. The CDR3 runs 19 residues. The CDR3 coding sequence is TGTGCCAGCAGCTTAGATCCAGGGGAACCGGGACAGGAGACCTACGAGCAGTACTTC. The encoded protein is CASSLDPGEPGQETYEQYF.

V usage is TRBV14 and J usage is TRBJ1-2, with TRBD1 as a possible D gene (5 bases). This CDR3 has 14 residues. Germline V lookup: CDR1 SGHDN, CDR2 FVKESK. The ends were cut back, 5 bases at V and 1 base at J, with 11 bases in the middle. The CDR3: CASSDRGYNYGYTF. The CDR3 coding sequence is TGTGCCAGCAGCGACAGAGGATATAACTATGGCTACACCTTC.

The chain recombines TRBV4-3 with TRBJ2-3, with 7 bases identical to TRBD2. Germline V gene data show CDR1 as LGHNA and CDR2 as YSLEER. After removal of 0 bases from V and 5 bases from J, the junction contained 8 bases not matched to a gene. This CDR3 spans 16 amino acids. In DNA form, the CDR3 reads TGCGCCAGCAGCCAAGATCGCGGGAGAGGGGTAGATACGCAGTATTTT. The encoded protein is CASSQDRGRGVDTQYF.

The chain uses TRBV4-1 and TRBJ1-4, with D maybe TRBD1 (5 bases). There are 15 residues in the CDR3. Trimming removed 0 bases at V and 11 bases at J, with 16 bases between. Germline values: CDR1 MGHRA, CDR2 YSYEKL. This CDR3 reads CASSQDQPHSGKLFF. The CDR3 DNA reads TGCGCCAGCAGCCAAGATCAGCCCCATTCAGGGAAACTGTTTTTT.

The chain has TRBV30 and TRBJ2-3; 8 positions agree with TRBD1. The CDR3 covers 12 residues. The V gene end was trimmed by 7 bases and the J gene end by 4 bases; junction bases not matched to a gene: 4. Germline values: CDR1 GTSNPN, CDR2 SVGIG (reference sequence). CDR3 sequence: CAFSGGADTQYF. The CDR3 DNA is TGTGCCTTCTCAGGGGGCGCAGATACGCAGTATTTT. Looking up the rest from reference TRBV30 and TRBJ2-3 gives the full variable domain: SQTIHQWPATLVQPVGSPLSLECTVEGTSNPNLYWYRQAAGRGLQLLFYSVGIGQISSEVPQNLSASRPQDRQFILSSKKLLLSDSGFYLCAFSGGADTQYFGPGTRLTVL.

The gene calls are TRBV7-9 and TRBJ2-4, with 7 bases aligning to TRBD1. This CDR3 contains 17 residues. The J segment lost 0 bases and the V segment lost 4 bases, leaving 9 bases of the junction unmatched. Germline loops: CDR1 SEHNR, CDR2 FQNEAQ (reference sequence). The CDR3 sequence is CASSSVQGRLAKNIQYF. CDR3 DNA sequence: TGTGCCAGCAGCTCAGTACAGGGGCGTCTAGCCAAAAACATTCAGTACTTC.

This chain uses TRBV4-3 with TRBJ1-2, with 7 bases fitting TRBD1. Germline assignment: CDR1 LGHNA and CDR2 YSLEER. V was clipped by 0 bases and J by 4 bases; unmatched bases: 8. The CDR3 consists of 16 residues. CDR3 coding DNA: TGCGCCAGCAGCCAAGATGGGACAGCACTACGCTATGGCTACACCTTC. Residues: CASSQDGTALRYGYTF.

The genes are TRBV30 and TRBJ2-1, with a weak D call TRBD2 (6 bases). Trimming took 2 bases from V and 8 from J, leaving 19 bases between them. CDR3 length equals 15 residues. Germline V gene data show CDR1 as GTSNPN and CDR2 as SVGIG (reference sequence). CDR3 bases: TGTGCCTGGAGTCTGGGTGGGCGGGAATTCGATGAGCAGTTCTTC. This codes for CAWSLGGREFDEQFF.

This rearrangement joins TRBV18 to TRBJ2-5, with 9 bases fitting TRBD1. The length of the CDR3 is 15 residues. CDR1 is KGHSH, CDR2 LQKENI, per germline. The ends lost 6 bases at V and 2 bases at J; junction bases unmatched: 7. CDR3 residues: CASSYDRGRQETQYF. CDR3 DNA: TGTGCCAGCTCCTATGACAGGGGGAGGCAAGAGACCCAGTACTTC.